Each of the 25 T cell receptor beta chains below was sequenced from the same sample in a study of T cells in Graves' hyperthyroidism and ophthalmopathy. Using RNA transcripts as the source, TCR beta CDR3 regions were amplified. First-round RT-PCR of the TCR CDR3 relied on the HTBI primer set. TCRdb reprocessed the multiplex PCR reads via MiXCR and lists one record per CDR3 protein. The table records almost 350,000 distinct CDR3 sequences, about a sixth of them present only once. Sequencing was done on a sample of blood. Receptors were obtained from a middle-aged woman with Graves' ophthalmopathy.

This clonotype appeared many times. The chain combines TRBV20-1 with TRBJ1-2; unclear D gene. Germline V gives CDR1 DFQATT, CDR2 SNEGSKA (reference sequence). Trimming removed 0 bases at V and 3 bases at J, with 11 bases between. This CDR3 has 14 residues. The CDR3 coding sequence is TGCAGTGCTAGAGATTCGAGGACTGACTATGGCTACACCTTC. It encodes CSARDSRTDYGYTF.

The sample holds many counts of this clonotype. This chain uses TRBV6-1 with TRBJ1-6; 7 positions match TRBD1. Germline assignment: CDR1 MNHNS and CDR2 SASEGT. The CDR3 runs to 14 residues. J was trimmed by 9 bases and V by 2 bases; bases with no gene match: 4. CDR3 protein: CASSEYRGGSPLHF. CDR3 bases: TGTGCCAGCAGTGAATACAGGGGAGGTTCACCCCTCCACTTT.

Many counts were recorded for this clonotype. This chain joins TRBV6-2 or TRBV6-3 and TRBJ1-1, with D hard to call. Trimming shortened V by 0 bases and J by 7 bases, and 9 bases separated the two germline ends. The CDR3 is made up of 13 amino acids. CDR1 MNHEY and CDR2 SVGEGT come from the germline V gene. CDR3 sequence: CASSYSSADEAFF. The CDR3 DNA reads as TGTGCCAGCAGTTACTCGTCTGCGGATGAAGCTTTCTTT.

This clonotype was observed many times. This chain links TRBV9 with TRBJ2-7, with 10 bases lining up with TRBD2. Germline-derived CDR1 and CDR2 are SGDLS and YYNGEE. Trimming cost V 0 bases and J 6 bases; bases outside gene matches: 6. This CDR3 has 15 amino acids. In DNA form, the CDR3 reads TGTGCCAGCAGCGTAGGTATACTAGCGGGAAGCGAGCAGTACTTC. It is translated as CASSVGILAGSEQYF. The complete variable domain, with remaining parts taken from reference TRBV9 and TRBJ2-7, reads DSGVTQTPKHLITATGQRVTLRCSPRSGDLSVYWYQQSLDQGLQFLIQYYNGEERAKGNILERFSAQQFPDLHSELNLSSLELGDSALYFCASSVGILAGSEQYFGPGTRLTVT.

This clonotype occurred many times. This rearrangement joins TRBV6-5 to TRBJ1-1; D is unresolved. Per the germline V gene, CDR1 is MNHEY and CDR2 is SVGAGI. CDR3 length equals 13 residues. The ends were cut back, 7 bases at V and 0 bases at J, with 9 bases in the middle. CDR3 in DNA: TGTGCCAGCACCCCGGTTGTGAACACTGAAGCTTTCTTT. It encodes CASTPVVNTEAFF.

A remark on this clonotype: This may arise from a read error, as a much more abundant clone is one base away. The gene calls are TRBV4-2 and TRBJ2-5; D is undetermined. The CDR3 sequence is 13 residues long. V gave up 3 bases and J gave up 5 bases, with 10 bases separating them. Germline V CDR1 and CDR2: LGHNA, YNFKEQ. This CDR3 reads CASSHDERETQYF. CDR3 sequence (DNA): TGTGCCAGCAGCCACGATGAAAGGGAGACCCAGTACTTC.

This clonotype was found many times. The chain has TRBV12-3 or TRBV12-4 and TRBJ1-5, with no clear D. V shed 6 bases and J shed 6 bases, with 15 bases lying between them. This CDR3 has 14 residues. The CDR3 spells CASRAGEGGQPQHF. The CDR3 bases are TGTGCCAGCAGGGCCGGGGAAGGTGGTCAGCCCCAGCATTTT.

This sequence joins TRBV30 and TRBJ2-5; 10 bases line up with TRBD1. Germline assignment: CDR1 GTSNPN and CDR2 SVGIG (reference sequence). J gave up 5 bases and V 0 bases, and 9 bases lay outside the gene matches. The CDR3 runs 16 residues. Written as DNA, the CDR3 is TGTGCCTGGAGTGTGCCCCATGACAGGGGGCTGGAGACCCAGTACTTC. It yields the protein CAWSVPHDRGLETQYF.

The gene calls are TRBV5-1 and TRBJ1-1, with 7 bases lining up with TRBD1. Per the germline V gene, CDR1 is SGHRS and CDR2 is YFSETQ. The CDR3 consists of 14 residues. Germline trimming cut 5 bases from V and 2 bases from J; bases unmatched to any gene: 6. CDR3 sequence: CASRGQGVNTEAFF. Written as DNA, the CDR3 is TGCGCCAGCAGAGGCCAGGGGGTTAACACTGAAGCTTTCTTT.

The sample holds many counts of this clonotype. The genes are TRBV30 and TRBJ2-6; weak D call: TRBD2 (5 bases). CDR3 length equals 14 residues. V gave up 8 bases and J gave up 2 bases, with 13 bases separating them. Germline V gives CDR1 GTSNPN, CDR2 SVGIG (reference sequence). The CDR3 bases are TGTGCCCGCGACCGCGGGCCTGGGGCCAACGTCCTGACTTTC. Its protein product is CARDRGPGANVLTF.

This clonotype was counted between two and nine times. The V call is TRBV6-1, the J call TRBJ2-6; tentatively, D is TRBD2 (6 bases). This CDR3 has 16 amino acids. Per the germline V gene, CDR1 is MNHNS and CDR2 is SASEGT. The germline V and J ends were trimmed by 5 bases and 5 bases, with 16 bases remaining between them. DNA of the CDR3: TGTGCCAGCAGTACGACGGAGGCGGGGCGGGCCAACGTCCTGACTTTC. Encoded protein: CASSTTEAGRANVLTF.

This clonotype was detected ten times or more. The chain is built from TRBV25-1 and TRBJ1-1, with D unclear. Trimming pared 5 bases from V and 2 bases from J, leaving 15 bases between. Germline CDR1 MGHDK, CDR2 SYGVNS. This CDR3 spans 15 amino acids. CDR3 nucleotides: TGTGCCAGCAGTCTTAGGAGGACGGGTAACACTGAAGCTTTCTTT. Translation gives CASSLRRTGNTEAFF. Looking up the rest from reference TRBV25-1 and TRBJ1-1 gives the full variable domain: EADIYQTPRYLVIGTGKKITLECSQTMGHDKMYWYQQDPGMELHLIHYSYGVNSTEKGDLSSESTVSRIRTEHFPLTLESARPSHTSQYLCASSLRRTGNTEAFFGQGTRLTVV.

A remark on this clonotype: Being one base from a much bigger clone, this may be a read error. In this CDR3 the conserved last residue, phenylalanine or tryptophan, is missing, so a read error is likely. The rearrangement joins TRBV29-1 to TRBJ2-2; D perhaps matches TRBD2 (5 bases). Germline V CDR1 and CDR2: SQVTM, ANQGSEA. V shed 2 bases and J shed 7 bases, with 8 bases lying between them. This CDR3 is built from 12 residues. For the CDR3, the DNA is TGCAGCGTTGAAAGTCGGGGCGGGGAGCTGTTTCTT. Its translation is CSVESRGGELFL.

This clonotype was seen many times. V is TRBV19 and J is TRBJ1-1, with TRBD1 as a possible D gene (6 bases). The CDR3 totals 16 residues. CDR1 LNHDA and CDR2 SQIVND come from the germline V gene (reference sequence). Trimming pared 3 bases from V and 0 bases from J, leaving 14 bases between. The CDR3 region is CASSIRQELMNTEAFF. The DNA of the CDR3 is TGTGCCAGTAGTATTCGACAGGAGCTAATGAACACTGAAGCTTTCTTT.

The rearrangement links TRBV6-1 to TRBJ1-2; possible D gene TRBD1, 5 bases. Germline loops: CDR1 MNHNS, CDR2 SASEGT. The CDR3 extends over 15 amino acids. V lost 1 base, J lost 3 bases, and 12 bases lay in between. The CDR3 DNA reads TGTGCCAGCAGTGAAGTCCGGGACGCGTACTATGGCTACACCTTC. It is translated as CASSEVRDAYYGYTF.

This clonotype was recorded at least ten times. The chain uses TRBV20-1 and TRBJ2-7, with D possibly being TRBD2 (6 bases). V was trimmed by 4 bases and J by 1 base, leaving 14 bases between them. This CDR3 has 14 amino acids. Germline V gene sequence: CDR1 DFQATT, CDR2 SNEGSKA (reference sequence). The CDR3 bases are TGCAGTGCTACGGGACTCTACCCTTCCTACGAGCAGTACTTC. Protein: CSATGLYPSYEQYF.

Ten or more counts support this clonotype. The chain links TRBV11-2 to TRBJ2-2, with D possibly being TRBD1 or TRBD2 (5 bases each). This CDR3 has 16 residues. The germline V and J ends were trimmed by 0 bases and 6 bases, with 14 bases remaining between them. Germline V gene sequence: CDR1 SGHAT, CDR2 FQNNGV. The CDR3 DNA reads as TGTGCCAGCAGCTTAGATTGGGGGAGCAACCCCGGGGAGCTGTTTTTT. Its protein is CASSLDWGSNPGELFF. Filled out from reference TRBV11-2 and TRBJ2-2, the complete variable domain reads EAGVAQSPRYKIIEKRQSVAFWCNPISGHATLYWYQQILGQGPKLLIQFQNNGVVDDSQLPKDRFSAERLKGVDSTLKIQPAKLEDSAVYLCASSLDWGSNPGELFFGEGSRLTVL.

This clonotype was seen many times. This chain joins TRBV4-1 and TRBJ2-5, with D maybe TRBD2 (5 bases). Germline V CDR1 and CDR2: MGHRA, YSYEKL. CDR3 length: 14 residues. V was pared by 4 bases and J by 4 bases, with 13 bases between. CDR3 sequence: CASSLSEGRETQYF. The CDR3 DNA follows: TGCGCCAGCAGCCTCTCAGAGGGAAGAGAGACCCAGTACTTC.

This clonotype was detected ten times or more. This rearrangement joins TRBV6-1 to TRBJ1-5; D uncertain. The CDR3 contains 14 residues. Trimming removed 4 bases at V and 3 bases at J, with 10 bases between. Germline V gene sequence: CDR1 MNHNS, CDR2 SASEGT. Written as DNA, the CDR3 is TGTGCCAGCAGTGGATACAGCAACAATCAGCCCCAGCATTTT. Its translation is CASSGYSNNQPQHF.

This clonotype was observed at least ten times. The chain carries TRBV28 and TRBJ1-1; a weak D match, TRBD1 (6 bases). The germline V gene has CDR1 MDHEN and CDR2 SYDVKM. V gave up 7 bases and J gave up 7 bases, with 13 bases separating them. This CDR3 comprises 12 residues. This chain's CDR3 is CASISGQLEAFF. CDR3 sequence (DNA): TGTGCCAGCATTTCCGGACAGCTTGAAGCTTTCTTT.

There are many counts of this clonotype. The chain is built from TRBV27 and TRBJ1-2; D is perhaps TRBD1 (5 bases). Trimming shortened V by 3 bases and J by 7 bases, and 12 bases separated the two germline ends. Germline CDR1 reads MNHEY; CDR2 reads SMNVEV (reference sequence). The CDR3 sequence is 13 residues long. The CDR3 nucleotides read TGTGCCAGCAGTTTGGGGCAGGGCGCTGGCTACACCTTC. It translates to CASSLGQGAGYTF.

This clonotype was detected a few times. The J gene is TRBJ2-5, the V gene TRBV6-1, with 9 bases identical to TRBD1. The CDR3 is 14 residues long. Trimming took 5 bases from V and 4 from J; bases not matched to a gene: 5. CDR1 and CDR2 from the germline V gene are MNHNS and SASEGT. In DNA, the CDR3 is TGTGCCAGCAGTCCCGGGACAGGGTCAGAGACCCAGTACTTC. As protein: CASSPGTGSETQYF.

A single count supports this clonotype. This chain links TRBV27 with TRBJ2-5; 7 bases align to TRBD2. Per germline, CDR1 MNHEY and CDR2 SMNVEV (reference sequence). Germline trimming cut 3 bases from V and 3 bases from J; bases unmatched to any gene: 4. This CDR3 is 14 amino acids long. The CDR3 here is CASSFSRGKETQYF. CDR3 bases: TGTGCCAGCAGTTTCTCGCGGGGGAAAGAGACCCAGTACTTC.

This clonotype has at least ten counts. CDR3 nucleotides: TGTGCCAGCAGCCCCCGACAGCCCTACGAGCAGTACTTC. It specifies CASSPRQPYEQYF. The V call is TRBV27, the J call TRBJ2-7; weak D call: TRBD1 (5 bases). This CDR3 has 13 residues. Germline V CDR1 and CDR2: MNHEY, SMNVEV (reference sequence). The V end lost 6 bases, the J end lost 2 bases, and 11 bases lay between the germline ends.

This clonotype has at least ten counts. The chain joins TRBV7-3 to TRBJ1-2, with D perhaps matching TRBD1 (5 bases). Germline CDR1 reads SGHTA; CDR2 reads FQGTGA. V was pared by 2 bases and J by 6 bases, with 16 bases between. The CDR3 totals 15 residues. CDR3 residues: CASSLYPGTRDGYTF. CDR3 DNA: TGTGCCAGCAGCTTATACCCCGGGACGCGGGATGGCTACACCTTC.